This note documents a single T cell receptor beta chain sequence. Its matching antigen is unknown. These data are taken from a study of cytomegalovirus exposure and HLA in healthy donors. Study observations and caveats: Among TCR beta chains, those listed as cytomegalovirus-associated numbered about 160.

Sequenced by immunoSEQ multiplex PCR; TCRdb stores in-frame clones only, minus some. The table shows 130,000 or so clones, with roughly 90% occurring only once. Germline lookup yields CDR1 LNHNV and CDR2 YYDKDF (reference sequence). There are 15 residues in the CDR3. The V gene lost 3 bases and the J gene lost 6 bases, with 14 bases spanning the gap. This TCR was sampled from a man aged 30-40 years in good health and CMV-seronegative. The chain has TRBV15 and TRBJ2-2, with D possibly matching TRBD2 (6 bases). The sequenced material came from PBMCs. This chain's CDR3 is CATSRSRLGAGELFF. Here the CDR3 DNA reads TGTGCCACCAGCAGGTCCAGACTAGGGGCCGGGGAGCTGTTTTTT.